This is a list of T cell receptor beta chains from one sample in a study of blood T cell repertoires in COVID-19. Produced via immunoSEQ multiplex PCR; TCRdb's table is partial and in-frame only. Here the sample spans 260,000 or so clones, roughly 88% being singletons. The sample was PBMCs or T cells enriched from blood (not recorded which). These receptors all stem from a woman aged 40 to 50 with acute COVID-19. CDR3s leave out the opening cysteine and the closing phenylalanine or tryptophan.

v_gene: TRBV7-9
CDR3aa: ASSLLNYGYT

v_gene: TRBV4-2
CDR3aa: ASSHPHRDGKNQPQH

v_gene: TRBV11-3
CDR3aa: ASSTRPGTVKETQY

v_gene: TRBV19
CDR3aa: ASSLGISGSSYNEQF

v_gene: TRBV20-1
CDR3aa: SASDYSYEQY

v_gene: TRBV12-3/TRBV12-4
CDR3aa: ASSFPGLYGYT

v_gene: TRBV27
CDR3aa: ASTTDSRTDTQY

v_gene: TRBV18
CDR3aa: ASSPFHPGLAGGGSYNEQF

v_gene: TRBV3-1/TRBV3-2
CDR3aa: ASGTGSSYNSPLH

v_gene: TRBV2
CDR3aa: ASEQGINEKLF

v_gene: TRBV4-1
CDR3aa: ASSQGQGPHNYGYT

v_gene: TRBV18
CDR3aa: ASSPGTGSFSGNTIY

v_gene: TRBV19
CDR3aa: ASRRWSSGRMGDEQF

v_gene: TRBV28
CDR3aa: ASSFHLGQGLNEQF

v_gene: TRBV2
CDR3aa: ASSFPPSDTQAYEQY

v_gene: TRBV10-2
CDR3aa: ASSDAGSTDTQY

v_gene: TRBV27
CDR3aa: ASSSRQGGYGYT

v_gene: TRBV10-3
CDR3aa: AISPGPEGAF

v_gene: TRBV15
CDR3aa: ATSSLYEQY

v_gene: TRBV6-5
CDR3aa: ASSYVKGEKLF

v_gene: TRBV24-1
CDR3aa: ATSKTTSASTDTQY

v_gene: TRBV27
CDR3aa: ASGPRQGRETQY

v_gene: TRBV6-4
CDR3aa: ASSDRAGEGTEAF

v_gene: TRBV7-6
CDR3aa: ASSSPEGATNEKLF

v_gene: TRBV6-5
CDR3aa: ASSRTSGTYVEQY

v_gene: TRBV7-8
CDR3aa: ASSLEWGVRATNEKLF

v_gene: TRBV4-1
CDR3aa: ASSQESYNEQF

v_gene: TRBV6-5
CDR3aa: ASRDRVPDTQY

v_gene: TRBV5-4
CDR3aa: ASSLKRENTNEQF

v_gene: TRBV2
CDR3aa: ASSEVTQEAF

v_gene: TRBV5-1
CDR3aa: ASSLGTQINQPQH

v_gene: TRBV10-3
CDR3aa: AISGSLASGGQMNTEAF

v_gene: TRBV12-3/TRBV12-4
CDR3aa: ASRVDTAQEAF

v_gene: TRBV19
CDR3aa: ASQRTGGRPGDEKLF

v_gene: TRBV6-5
CDR3aa: ASRGAQGGDTEAF

v_gene: TRBV5-4
CDR3aa: ASCPGGEGTPDLY

v_gene: TRBV21-1
CDR3aa: ALEESGTVRY

v_gene: TRBV28
CDR3aa: ASSLRGSYGYT

v_gene: TRBV4-1
CDR3aa: ASSQGWGGSNYGYT

v_gene: TRBV6-2/TRBV6-3
CDR3aa: ASSSPAGVVEQY

v_gene: TRBV27
CDR3aa: ASSFLLLENSPLH

v_gene: TRBV29-1
CDR3aa: SVERGNYGYT

v_gene: TRBV10-3
CDR3aa: AMRSLAGSYEQY